A single sample is the source of the 8 T cell receptor beta chains below, sequenced in a study of T cells after yellow fever vaccination. TCRdb processed the 5' RACE reads anew with MiXCR; each CDR3 protein has one entry. The sample lists about 220,000 distinct CDR3 sequences; about 3% were seen once. The sample here was CD4+ T cells sorted from PBMCs, taken 10 days after the yellow fever booster vaccination. The origin of the receptors is a man aged 18 to 29 who received the YFV17D yellow fever vaccine.

This clonotype was seen ten or more times. This chain links TRBV12-3 or TRBV12-4 with TRBJ1-2, with D maybe TRBD1 (6 bases). CDR3 size: 14 residues. V was pared by 2 bases and J by 6 bases, with 13 bases between. The CDR3 sequence: CASSLTGTMNGYTF. As DNA, the CDR3 is TGTGCCAGCAGTTTAACAGGGACAATGAATGGCTACACCTTC.

This clonotype was counted at least ten times. The rearrangement uses TRBV7-3 and TRBJ2-2; D is uncertain. Germline lookup yields CDR1 SGHTA and CDR2 FQGTGA. The CDR3 consists of 14 residues. V lost 1 base and J lost 6, with 9 bases in between. The CDR3 reads CASSLNPSSGELFF. CDR3 bases: TGTGCCAGCAGCTTAAACCCGAGTTCCGGGGAGCTGTTTTTT. Full variable domain (rest looked up from reference TRBV7-3 and TRBJ2-2): GAGVSQTPSNKVTEKGKYVELRCDPISGHTALYWYRQSLGQGPEFLIYFQGTGAADDSGLPNDRFFAVRPEGSVSTLKIQRTERGDSAVYLCASSLNPSSGELFFGEGSRLTVL.

This clonotype was recorded a few times. The chain links TRBV7-9 to TRBJ1-2; D remains ambiguous. CDR3 size: 15 residues. The V gene lost 4 bases and the J gene lost 0 bases, with 12 bases spanning the gap. The germline gives CDR1 SEHNR, CDR2 FQNEAQ (reference sequence). CDR3 sequence reads: CASSSGVTTNYGYTF. CDR3 DNA: TGTGCCAGCAGCTCTGGTGTGACAACTAACTATGGCTACACCTTC.

Here the CDR3 reads CASRRGQPAYEQYF. CDR3 nucleotides: TGTGCCAGCAGAAGGGGACAGCCAGCCTACGAGCAGTACTTC. The V and J genes are TRBV6-5 and TRBJ2-7, with 7 bases lining up with TRBD1. Unmatched junction bases numbered 7, after V lost 6 bases and J lost 2 bases. This CDR3 has 14 residues. The germline V gene encodes CDR1 MNHEY and CDR2 SVGAGI.

The rearrangement links TRBV7-2 to TRBJ2-5; no reliable D call. This CDR3 is built from 13 residues. Between the trimmed V and J ends, which lost 4 bases and 1 base, there was a span of 7 bases. Germline assignment: CDR1 SGHTA and CDR2 FQGNSA. CDR3 region: CASSSPAQETQYF. Here the CDR3 DNA reads TGTGCCAGCAGCTCCCCGGCCCAAGAGACCCAGTACTTC.

The sample holds many counts of this clonotype. This chain links TRBV29-1 with TRBJ1-1; D possibly corresponds to TRBD1 (5 bases). Germline V lookup: CDR1 SQVTM, CDR2 ANQGSEA. The CDR3 runs 12 residues. V lost 6 bases, J lost 4 bases, and 12 bases lay in between. DNA for the CDR3: TGCAGCGTCGGGACTCAGGGCACTGAAGCTTTCTTT. Protein product: CSVGTQGTEAFF.

This clonotype was counted only a few times. The chain uses TRBV10-3 and TRBJ1-2, with 7 bases matching TRBD1. The J segment lost 8 bases and the V segment lost 10 bases, leaving 10 bases of the junction unmatched. The CDR3 spans 12 residues. CDR1 and CDR2 (germline): ENHRY, SYGVKD. CDR3 protein: CATRPTGEGYTF. CDR3 DNA sequence: TGTGCCACGAGACCCACAGGGGAAGGCTACACCTTC.

The V call is TRBV5-4, the J call TRBJ2-3, with TRBD2 as a possible D gene (6 bases). Germline CDR1 is SGHNT and CDR2 is YYREEE (reference sequence). Trimming cost V 4 bases and J 0 bases, with 12 bases left between them. There are 15 residues in the CDR3. The CDR3 nucleotides read TGTGCCAGCAGCCTCCGGACTATTAGCACAGATACGCAGTATTTT. This sequence encodes CASSLRTISTDTQYF.